This T cell receptor (beta chain) was profiled in a study of glioma-infiltrating T cells after dendritic cell vaccination. Documented time point: after dendritic cell vaccination, including at tumor progression/relapse. Generated by immunoSEQ multiplex PCR, the TCRdb table keeps only in-frame clones and is missing some. The table shows around 100,000 clones, with under 85% occurring only once. This specimen consisted of blood, obtained after dendritic cell vaccination. The sequence derives from a human donor with glioblastoma.

For the CDR3, the DNA is TGCGCCAGCAGCCAAATGGACAGGGGGGACACTGAAGCTTTCTTT. Translating gives CASSQMDRGDTEAFF. The V gene is TRBV4-1, the J gene TRBJ1-1, with TRBD1 matching over 10 bases. This CDR3 comprises 15 residues. With V trimmed by 2 bases and J by 3 bases, 3 bases remained unmatched. Germline-derived CDR1 and CDR2 are MGHRA and YSYEKL.